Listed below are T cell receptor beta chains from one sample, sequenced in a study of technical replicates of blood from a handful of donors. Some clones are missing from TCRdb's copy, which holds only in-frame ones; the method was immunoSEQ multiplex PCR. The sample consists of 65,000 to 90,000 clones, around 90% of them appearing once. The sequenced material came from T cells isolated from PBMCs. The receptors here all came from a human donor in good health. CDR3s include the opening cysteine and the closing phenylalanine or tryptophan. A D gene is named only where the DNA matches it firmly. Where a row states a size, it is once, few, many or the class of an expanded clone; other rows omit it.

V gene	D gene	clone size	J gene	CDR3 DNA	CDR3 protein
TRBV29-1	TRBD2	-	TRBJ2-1	TGCAGCGTTGAAGATCCAGACGGCCAGCGGGGATACAATGAGCAGTTCTTC	CSVEDPDGQRGYNEQFF
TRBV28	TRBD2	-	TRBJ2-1	TGTGCCAGCAGCCGTCCTCTAGCGGGAGGGGACAATGAGCAGTTCTTC	CASSRPLAGGDNEQFF
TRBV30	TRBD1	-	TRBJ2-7	TGTGCCTGGAGTAAGACAGGGGGAGGGTACGAGCAGTACTTC	CAWSKTGGGYEQYF
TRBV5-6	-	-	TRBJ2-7	TGTGCCAGCAGCTTGTTTTCGGTGACACCGAGCTCCTACGAGCAGTACTTC	CASSLFSVTPSSYEQYF
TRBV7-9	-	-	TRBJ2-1	TGTGCCAGCAGCTTATTTTCCCTAGACTATGAGCAGTTCTTC	CASSLFSLDYEQFF
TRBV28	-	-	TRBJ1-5	TGTGCCAGCACTCCTGGGGTAAGGGGTATATATCAGCCCCAGCATTTT	CASTPGVRGIYQPQHF
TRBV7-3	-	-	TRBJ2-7	TGTGCCAGCAGCTCCCCCGCGGGCGAGCAGTACTTC	CASSSPAGEQYF
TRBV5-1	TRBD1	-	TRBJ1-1	TGCGCCAGCAGCTCGCCAGTGCGCGGGACAGGGGAAGAGGATGAAGCTTTCTTT	CASSSPVRGTGEEDEAFF
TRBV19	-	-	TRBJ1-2	TGTGCCAGTACAGGCGGGGGCGGCTACACCTTC	CASTGGGGYTF
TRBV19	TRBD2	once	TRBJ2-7	TGTGCCAGTAGTTTAGGACTAGCGGACTACGAGCAGTACTTC	CASSLGLADYEQYF
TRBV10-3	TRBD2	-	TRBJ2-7	TGTGCCATCTCCGGGCTAGCGGGAGATGTGAGGTCCTACGAGCAGTACTTC	CAISGLAGDVRSYEQYF
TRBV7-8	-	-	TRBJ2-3	TGTGCCAGCAGCTCGTCGGGAGATACGCAGTATTTT	CASSSSGDTQYF
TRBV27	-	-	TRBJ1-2	TGTGCCAGCAGTTTCCGCGGACAGAGAAGTTATGGCTACACCTTC	CASSFRGQRSYGYTF
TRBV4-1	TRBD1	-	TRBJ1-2	TGCGCCAGCAGCCATTCTATTCCCGGGACAGCGGGCTATGGCTACACCTTC	CASSHSIPGTAGYGYTF
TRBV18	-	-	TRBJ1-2	TGTGCCAGCTCACCCGGGGGGGTTGGCTATGGCTACACCTTC	CASSPGGVGYGYTF
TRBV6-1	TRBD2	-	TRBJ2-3	TGTGCCAGCAGTGAAACCCCCAGCGGGGTTAACACAGATACGCAGTATTTT	CASSETPSGVNTDTQYF
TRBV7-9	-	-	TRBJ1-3	TGTGCCAGCAGCCAGACAGGCGGAAACACCATATATTTT	CASSQTGGNTIYF